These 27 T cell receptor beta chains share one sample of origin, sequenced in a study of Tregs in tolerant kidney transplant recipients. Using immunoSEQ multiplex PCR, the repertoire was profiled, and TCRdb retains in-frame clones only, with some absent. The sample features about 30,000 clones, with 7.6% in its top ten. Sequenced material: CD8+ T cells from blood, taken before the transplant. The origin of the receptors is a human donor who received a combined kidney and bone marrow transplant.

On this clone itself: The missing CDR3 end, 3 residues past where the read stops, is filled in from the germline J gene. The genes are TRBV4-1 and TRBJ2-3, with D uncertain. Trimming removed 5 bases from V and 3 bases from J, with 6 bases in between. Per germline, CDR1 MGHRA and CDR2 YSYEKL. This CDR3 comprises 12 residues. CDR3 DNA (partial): TGCGCCAGCAGCGGGCAGACAGATACG. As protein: CASSGQTDT. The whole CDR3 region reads CASSGQTDTQYF.

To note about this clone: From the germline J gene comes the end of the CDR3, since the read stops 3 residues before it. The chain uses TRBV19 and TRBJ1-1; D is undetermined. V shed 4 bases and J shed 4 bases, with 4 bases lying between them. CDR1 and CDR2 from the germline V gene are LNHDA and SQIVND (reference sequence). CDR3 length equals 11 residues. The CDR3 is CASSTGTEAFF. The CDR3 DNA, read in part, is TGTGCCAGTAGTACGGGCACTGAA.

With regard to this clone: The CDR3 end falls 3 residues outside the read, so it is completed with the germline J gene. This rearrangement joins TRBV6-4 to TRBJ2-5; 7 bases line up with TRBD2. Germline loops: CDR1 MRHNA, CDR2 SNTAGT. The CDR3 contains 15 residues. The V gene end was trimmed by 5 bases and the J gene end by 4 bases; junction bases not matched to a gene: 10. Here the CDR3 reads CASSLSAGSGETQYF. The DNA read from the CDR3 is TGTGCCAGCAGTCTATCAGCGGGATCAGGAGAGACC.

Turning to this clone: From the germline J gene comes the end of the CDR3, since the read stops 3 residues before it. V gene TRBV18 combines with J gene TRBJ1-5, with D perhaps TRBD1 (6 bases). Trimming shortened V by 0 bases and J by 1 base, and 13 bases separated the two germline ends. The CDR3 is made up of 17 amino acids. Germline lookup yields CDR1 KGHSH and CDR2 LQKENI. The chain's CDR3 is CASSPPGGARSNQPQHF. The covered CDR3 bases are TGTGCCAGCTCACCACCCGGGGGGGCTCGGAGCAATCAGCCC.

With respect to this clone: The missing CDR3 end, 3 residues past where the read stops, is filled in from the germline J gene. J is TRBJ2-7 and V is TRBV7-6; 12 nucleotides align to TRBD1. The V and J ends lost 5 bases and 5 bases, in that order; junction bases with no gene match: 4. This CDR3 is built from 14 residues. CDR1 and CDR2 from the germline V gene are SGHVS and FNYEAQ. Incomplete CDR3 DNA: TGTGCCAGCAGCCCGGGACAGGGGGCGGACGAG. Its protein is CASSPGQGADE. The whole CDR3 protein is CASSPGQGADEQYF.

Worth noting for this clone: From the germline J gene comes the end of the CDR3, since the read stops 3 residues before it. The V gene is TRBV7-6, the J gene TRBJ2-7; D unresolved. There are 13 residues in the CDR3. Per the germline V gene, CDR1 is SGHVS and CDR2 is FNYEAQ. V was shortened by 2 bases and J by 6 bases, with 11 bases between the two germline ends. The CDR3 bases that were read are TGTGCCAGCAGCTTACCTCTTGGCGGCGAG. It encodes CASSLPLGGE. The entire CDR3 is CASSLPLGGEQYF.

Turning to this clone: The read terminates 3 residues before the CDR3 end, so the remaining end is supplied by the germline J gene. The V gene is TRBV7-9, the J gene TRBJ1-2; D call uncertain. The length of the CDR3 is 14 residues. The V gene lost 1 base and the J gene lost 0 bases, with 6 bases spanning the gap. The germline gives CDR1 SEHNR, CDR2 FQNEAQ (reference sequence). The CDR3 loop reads CASSLGAANYGYTF. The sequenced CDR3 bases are TGTGCCAGCAGCTTAGGGGCAGCTAACTATGGC.

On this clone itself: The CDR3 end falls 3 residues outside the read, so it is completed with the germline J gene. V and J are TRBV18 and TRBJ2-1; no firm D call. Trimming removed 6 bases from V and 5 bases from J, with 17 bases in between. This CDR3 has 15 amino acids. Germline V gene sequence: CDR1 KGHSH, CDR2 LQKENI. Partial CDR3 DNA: TGTGCCAGCTCTTTTGCAGGCTCCGTCCACAATGAG. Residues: CASSFAGSVHNE. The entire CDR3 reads CASSFAGSVHNEQFF.

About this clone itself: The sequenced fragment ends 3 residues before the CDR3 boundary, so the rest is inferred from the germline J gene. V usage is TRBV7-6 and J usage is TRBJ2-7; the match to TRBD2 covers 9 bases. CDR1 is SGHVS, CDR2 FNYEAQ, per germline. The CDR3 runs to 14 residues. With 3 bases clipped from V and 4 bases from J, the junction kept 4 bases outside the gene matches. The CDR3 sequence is CASSLTSGPYEQYF. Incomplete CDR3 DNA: TGTGCCAGCAGCTTGACTAGCGGACCATACGAG.

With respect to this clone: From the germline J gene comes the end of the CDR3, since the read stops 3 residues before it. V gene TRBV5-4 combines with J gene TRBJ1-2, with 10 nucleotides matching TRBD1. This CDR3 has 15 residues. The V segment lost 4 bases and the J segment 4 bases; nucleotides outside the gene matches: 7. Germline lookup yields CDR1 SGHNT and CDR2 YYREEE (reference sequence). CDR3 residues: CASSAPGQGFYGYTF. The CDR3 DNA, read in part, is TGTGCCAGCAGCGCACCGGGACAGGGGTTCTATGGC.

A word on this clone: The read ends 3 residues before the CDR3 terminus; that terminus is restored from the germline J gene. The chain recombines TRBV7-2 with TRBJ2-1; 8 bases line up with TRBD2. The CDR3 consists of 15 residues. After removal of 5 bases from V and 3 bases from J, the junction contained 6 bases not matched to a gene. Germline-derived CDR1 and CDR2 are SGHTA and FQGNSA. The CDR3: CASSPKRGNYNEQFF. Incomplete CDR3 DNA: TGTGCCAGCAGCCCCAAGCGGGGGAACTACAATGAG.

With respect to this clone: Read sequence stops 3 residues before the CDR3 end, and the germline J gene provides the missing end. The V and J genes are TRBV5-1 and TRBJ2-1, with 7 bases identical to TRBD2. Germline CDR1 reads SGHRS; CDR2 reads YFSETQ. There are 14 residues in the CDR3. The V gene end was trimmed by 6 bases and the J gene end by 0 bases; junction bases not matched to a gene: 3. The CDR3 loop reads CASTGGSSYNEQFF. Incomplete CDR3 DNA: TGCGCCAGCACCGGCGGGAGCTCCTACAATGAG.

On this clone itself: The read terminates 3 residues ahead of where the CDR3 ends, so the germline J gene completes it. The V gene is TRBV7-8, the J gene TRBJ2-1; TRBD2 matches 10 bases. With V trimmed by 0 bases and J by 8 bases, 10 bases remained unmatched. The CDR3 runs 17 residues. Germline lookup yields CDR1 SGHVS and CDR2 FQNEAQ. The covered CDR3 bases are TGTGCCAGCAGCTTAGCGGCTAGCGGGAGTAATATTGATGAG. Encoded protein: CASSLAASGSNIDE. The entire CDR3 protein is CASSLAASGSNIDEQFF.

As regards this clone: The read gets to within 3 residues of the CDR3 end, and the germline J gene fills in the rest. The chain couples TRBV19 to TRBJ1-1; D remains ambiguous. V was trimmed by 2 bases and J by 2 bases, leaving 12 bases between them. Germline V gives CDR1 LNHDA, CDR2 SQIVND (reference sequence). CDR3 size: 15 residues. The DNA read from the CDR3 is TGTGCCAGTAGTATAAGCGGTTATACAAACACTGAA. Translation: CASSISGYTNTE. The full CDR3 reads CASSISGYTNTEAFF.

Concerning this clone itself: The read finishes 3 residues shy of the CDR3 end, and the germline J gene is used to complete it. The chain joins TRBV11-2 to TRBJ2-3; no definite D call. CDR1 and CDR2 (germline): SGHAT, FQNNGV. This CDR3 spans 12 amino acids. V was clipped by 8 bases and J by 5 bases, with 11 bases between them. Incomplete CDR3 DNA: TGTGCCAGCGTCGGGTTGAGAGATACG. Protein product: CASVGLRDT. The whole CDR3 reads CASVGLRDTQYF.

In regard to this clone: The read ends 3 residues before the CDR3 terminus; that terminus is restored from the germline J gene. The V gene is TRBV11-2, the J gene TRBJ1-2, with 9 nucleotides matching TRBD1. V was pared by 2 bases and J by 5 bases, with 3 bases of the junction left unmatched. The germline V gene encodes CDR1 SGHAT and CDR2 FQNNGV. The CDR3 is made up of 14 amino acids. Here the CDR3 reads CASSLTGGLYGYTF. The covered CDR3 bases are TGTGCCAGCAGCTTAACAGGGGGCTTATATGGC.

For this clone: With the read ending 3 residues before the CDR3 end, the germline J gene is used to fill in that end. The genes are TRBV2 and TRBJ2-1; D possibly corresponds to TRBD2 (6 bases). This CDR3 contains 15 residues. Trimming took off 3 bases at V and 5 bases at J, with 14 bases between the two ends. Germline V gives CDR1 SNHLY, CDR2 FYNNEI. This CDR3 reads CASSESGLLNNEQFF. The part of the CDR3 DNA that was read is TGTGCCAGCAGTGAGTCGGGACTGCTCAACAATGAG.

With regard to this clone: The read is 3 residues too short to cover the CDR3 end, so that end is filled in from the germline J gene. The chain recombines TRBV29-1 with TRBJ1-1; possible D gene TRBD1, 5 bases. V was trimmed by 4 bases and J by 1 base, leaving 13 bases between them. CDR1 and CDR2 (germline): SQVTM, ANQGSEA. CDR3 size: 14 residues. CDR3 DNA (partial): TGCAGCGTTGTGGGCGGACAAACGAACACTGAA. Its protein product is CSVVGGQTNTE. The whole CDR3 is CSVVGGQTNTEAFF. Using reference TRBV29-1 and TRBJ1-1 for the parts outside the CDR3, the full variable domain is SAVISQKPSRDICQRGTSLTIQCQVDSQVTMMFWYRQQPGQSLTLIATANQGSEATYESGFVIDKFPISRPNLTFSTLTVSNMSPEDSSIYLCSVVGGQTNTEAFFGQGTRLTVV.

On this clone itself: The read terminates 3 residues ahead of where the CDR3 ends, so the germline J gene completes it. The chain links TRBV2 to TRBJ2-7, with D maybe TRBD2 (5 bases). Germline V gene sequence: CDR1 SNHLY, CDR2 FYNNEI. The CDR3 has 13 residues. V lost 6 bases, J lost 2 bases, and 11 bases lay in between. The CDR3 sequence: CASSEGRAYEQYF. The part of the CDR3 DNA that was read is TGTGCCAGCAGCGAGGGTAGGGCCTACGAG.

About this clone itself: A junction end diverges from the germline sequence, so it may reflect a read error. The CDR3 sequence: CASSLGQGEINGTNVLTF. The sequenced part of the CDR3 DNA is TGCGCCAGCAGCTTGGGACAGGGGGAAATTAATGGGACCAACGTC. This rearrangement joins TRBV5-1 to TRBJ2-6, with 9 bases lining up with TRBD1. The read ends 3 residues shy of where the CDR3 ends; the end is completed using the germline J gene. The CDR3 sequence is 18 residues long. The germline V gene has CDR1 SGHRS and CDR2 YFSETQ.

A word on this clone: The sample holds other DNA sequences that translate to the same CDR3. The sequenced CDR3 bases are TGTGCCAGCAGCCCGGGATTAGCGGGAGTAGATACG. It encodes CASSPGLAGVDT. The whole CDR3 sequence reads CASSPGLAGVDTQYF. This chain uses TRBV7-2 with TRBJ2-3, with 9 positions matching TRBD2. The read terminates 3 residues before the CDR3 end, so the remaining end is supplied by the germline J gene. CDR3 length: 15 residues. The V gene's germline CDR1 is SGHTA and CDR2 FQGNSA. V lost 5 bases, J lost 5 bases, and 8 bases stayed unmatched.

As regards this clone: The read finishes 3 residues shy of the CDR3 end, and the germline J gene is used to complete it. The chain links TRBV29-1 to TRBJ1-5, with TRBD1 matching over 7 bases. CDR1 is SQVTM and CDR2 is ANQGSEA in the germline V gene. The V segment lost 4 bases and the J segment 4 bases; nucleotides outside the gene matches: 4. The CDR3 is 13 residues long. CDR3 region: CSVGTGLNQPQHF. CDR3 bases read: TGCAGCGTTGGGACAGGCCTTAATCAGCCC.

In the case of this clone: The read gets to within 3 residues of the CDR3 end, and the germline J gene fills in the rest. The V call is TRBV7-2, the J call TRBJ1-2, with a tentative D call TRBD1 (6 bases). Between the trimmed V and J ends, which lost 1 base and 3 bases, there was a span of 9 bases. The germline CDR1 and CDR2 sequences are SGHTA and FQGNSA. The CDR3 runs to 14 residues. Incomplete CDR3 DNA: TGTGCCAGCAGCTTAGTCAGGGGCGACTATGGC. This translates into CASSLVRGDYG. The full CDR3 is CASSLVRGDYGYTF.

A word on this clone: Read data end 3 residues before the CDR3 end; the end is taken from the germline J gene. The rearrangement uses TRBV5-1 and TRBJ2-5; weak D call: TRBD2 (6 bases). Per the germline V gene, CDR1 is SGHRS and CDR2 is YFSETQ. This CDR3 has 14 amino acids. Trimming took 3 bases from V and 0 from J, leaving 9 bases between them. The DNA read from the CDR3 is TGCGCCAGCAGCTCCGGGGACTACCAAGAGACC. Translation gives CASSSGDYQET. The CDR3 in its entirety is CASSSGDYQETQYF.

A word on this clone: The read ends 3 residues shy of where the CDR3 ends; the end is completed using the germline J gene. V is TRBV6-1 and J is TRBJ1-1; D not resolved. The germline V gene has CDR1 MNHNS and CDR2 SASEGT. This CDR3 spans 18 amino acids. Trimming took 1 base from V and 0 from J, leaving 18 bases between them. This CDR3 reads CASSEDEGWSGVNTEAFF. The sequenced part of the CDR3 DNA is TGTGCCAGCAGTGAAGATGAGGGATGGAGCGGGGTGAACACTGAA.

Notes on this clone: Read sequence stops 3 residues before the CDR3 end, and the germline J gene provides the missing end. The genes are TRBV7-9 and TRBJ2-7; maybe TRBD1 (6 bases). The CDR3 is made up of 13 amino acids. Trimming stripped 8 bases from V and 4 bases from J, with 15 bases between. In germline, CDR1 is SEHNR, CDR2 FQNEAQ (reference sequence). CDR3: CASVPEQGYEQYF. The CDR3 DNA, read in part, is TGTGCCAGCGTTCCGGAACAGGGTTACGAG.

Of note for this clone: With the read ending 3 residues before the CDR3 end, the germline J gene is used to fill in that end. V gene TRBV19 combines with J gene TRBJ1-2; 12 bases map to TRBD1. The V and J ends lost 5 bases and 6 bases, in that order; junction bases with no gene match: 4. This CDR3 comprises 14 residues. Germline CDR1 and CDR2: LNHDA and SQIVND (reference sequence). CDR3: CASSVGQGANGYTF. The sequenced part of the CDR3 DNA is TGTGCCAGTAGTGTGGGACAGGGGGCTAATGGC. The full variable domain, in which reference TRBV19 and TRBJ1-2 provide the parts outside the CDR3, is DGGITQSPKYLFRKEGQNVTLSCEQNLNHDAMYWYRQDPGQGLRLIYYSQIVNDFQKGDIAEGYSVSREKKESFPLTVTSAQKNPTAFYLCASSVGQGANGYTFGSGTRLTVV.